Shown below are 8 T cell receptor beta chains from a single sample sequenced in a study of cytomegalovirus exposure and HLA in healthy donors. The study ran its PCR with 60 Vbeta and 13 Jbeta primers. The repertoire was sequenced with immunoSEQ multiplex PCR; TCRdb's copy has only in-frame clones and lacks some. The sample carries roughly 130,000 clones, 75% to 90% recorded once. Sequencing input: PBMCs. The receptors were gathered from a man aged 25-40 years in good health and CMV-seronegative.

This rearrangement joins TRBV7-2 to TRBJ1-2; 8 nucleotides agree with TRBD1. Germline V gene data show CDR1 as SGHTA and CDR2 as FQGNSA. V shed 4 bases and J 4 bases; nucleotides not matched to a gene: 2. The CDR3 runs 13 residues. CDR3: CASSSDRAYGYTF. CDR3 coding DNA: TGTGCCAGCAGCTCGGACAGGGCCTATGGCTACACCTTC.

The CDR3 region has the DNA TGTGCCATCACCCCCGGACAGGGGGCTTGGGACACTGAAGCTTTCTTT. Its translation is CAITPGQGAWDTEAFF. This rearrangement joins TRBV10-3 to TRBJ1-1; TRBD1 matches 11 bases. V shed 7 bases and J 3 bases; nucleotides not matched to a gene: 10. From germline, CDR1 is ENHRY and CDR2 SYGVKD. The CDR3 loop spans 16 amino acids.

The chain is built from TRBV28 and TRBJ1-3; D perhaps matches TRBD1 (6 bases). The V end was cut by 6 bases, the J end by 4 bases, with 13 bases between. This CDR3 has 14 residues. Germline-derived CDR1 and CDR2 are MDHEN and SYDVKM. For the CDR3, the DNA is TGTGCCAGCAGCCTCTCCAGGGGCGGAAACACCATATATTTT. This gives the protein CASSLSRGGNTIYF.

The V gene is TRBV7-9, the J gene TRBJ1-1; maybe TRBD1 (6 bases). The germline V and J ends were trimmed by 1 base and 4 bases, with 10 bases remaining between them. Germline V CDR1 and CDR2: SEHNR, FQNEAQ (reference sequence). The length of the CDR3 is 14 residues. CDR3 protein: CASSLVMGATEAFF. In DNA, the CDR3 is TGTGCCAGCAGCTTAGTAATGGGGGCCACTGAAGCTTTCTTT.

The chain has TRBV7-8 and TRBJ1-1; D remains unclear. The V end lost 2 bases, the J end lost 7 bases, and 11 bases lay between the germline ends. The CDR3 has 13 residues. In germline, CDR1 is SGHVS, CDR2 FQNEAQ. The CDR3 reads CASSLSLENEAFF. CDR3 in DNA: TGTGCCAGCAGCTTATCGTTAGAGAATGAAGCTTTCTTT. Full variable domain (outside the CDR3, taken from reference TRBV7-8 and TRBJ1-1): GAGVSQSPRYKVAKRGQDVALRCDPISGHVSLFWYQQALGQGPEFLTYFQNEAQLDKSGLPSDRFFAERPEGSVSTLKIQRTQQEDSAVYLCASSLSLENEAFFGQGTRLTVV.

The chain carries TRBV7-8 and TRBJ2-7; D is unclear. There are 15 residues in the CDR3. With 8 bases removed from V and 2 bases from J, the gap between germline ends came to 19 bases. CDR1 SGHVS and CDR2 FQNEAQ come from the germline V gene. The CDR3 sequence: CASSTHRAPTYEQYF. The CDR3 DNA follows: TGTGCCAGCTCAACCCATCGCGCCCCCACCTACGAGCAGTACTTC. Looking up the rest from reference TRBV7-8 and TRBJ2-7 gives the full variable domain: GAGVSQSPRYKVAKRGQDVALRCDPISGHVSLFWYQQALGQGPEFLTYFQNEAQLDKSGLPSDRFFAERPEGSVSTLKIQRTQQEDSAVYLCASSTHRAPTYEQYFGPGTRLTVT.

The CDR3 here is CASSSLGGGPRSYNEQFF. CDR3 in DNA: TGTGCCAGCAGCTCACTTGGGGGGGGTCCGAGGTCCTACAATGAGCAGTTCTTC. The J gene is TRBJ2-1, the V gene TRBV7-9; 7 bases are shared with TRBD2. This CDR3 is built from 18 residues. Per germline, CDR1 SEHNR and CDR2 FQNEAQ (reference sequence). V dropped 4 bases and J dropped 1; count of bases not matched to a gene: 13. The entire variable domain, with the rest obtained from reference TRBV7-9 and TRBJ2-1, is as follows: DTGVSQNPRHKITKRGQNVTFRCDPISEHNRLYWYRQTLGQGPEFLTYFQNEAQLEKSRLLSDRFSAERPKGSFSTLEIQRTEQGDSAMYLCASSSLGGGPRSYNEQFFGPGTRLTVL.

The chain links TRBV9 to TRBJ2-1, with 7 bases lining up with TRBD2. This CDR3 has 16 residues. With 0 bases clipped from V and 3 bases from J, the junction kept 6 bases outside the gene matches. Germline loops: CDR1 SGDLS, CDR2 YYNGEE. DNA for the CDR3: TGTGCCAGCAGCGTAGGTGCTAGCGGATACTACAATGAGCAGTTCTTC. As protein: CASSVGASGYYNEQFF.